Listed below are T cell receptor beta chains from one sample, sequenced in a study of blood T cell repertoires in COVID-19. Profiled with immunoSEQ multiplex PCR; TCRdb holds only in-frame clones, not every one. This repertoire shows around 300,000 clones, about 87% found once; its top ten account for around 3%. Sequencing input: PBMCs or T cells enriched from blood (not recorded which). All receptors come from a woman in her forties or fifties who had recovered from COVID-19. Each CDR3 is given with its conserved first and last residue. A D gene is named only where the DNA matches it firmly. Part of the rows lack a size; the others show once, few, many or a class for expanded clones.

v_gene	abundance	j_gene	d_gene	CDR3nt	CDR3aa
TRBV5-8	.	TRBJ2-7	.	TGTGCCAGCAGCTGGCCAGGCCCACTTTACGAGCAGTACTTC	CASSWPGPLYEQYF
TRBV7-3	.	TRBJ2-3	TRBD1	TGTGCCAGCAGCTCACAGGGGGCGCGAGATACGCAGTATTTT	CASSSQGARDTQYF
TRBV28	once	TRBJ2-7	TRBD2	TGTGCCAGCAGTTCATCGACTAGCGGGGGGTACGAGCAGTACTTC	CASSSSTSGGYEQYF
TRBV4-3	.	TRBJ1-2	TRBD1	TGCGCCAGCAGCCGGGACTTTAATCCGGGACAGGGGAACTATGGCTACACCTTC	CASSRDFNPGQGNYGYTF
TRBV7-2	.	TRBJ2-2	.	TGTGCCAGCAGCTCGGACATACGGAGGGCCACCGGGGAGCTGTTTTTT	CASSSDIRRATGELFF
TRBV5-6	.	TRBJ2-5	TRBD2	TGTGCCAGCAGCTGGGCCCGGACTAGCCTGGAGACCCAGTACTTC	CASSWARTSLETQYF
TRBV15	.	TRBJ2-1	.	TGTGCCACCAGCAGAGATCCTAGCGTAAACTACAATGAGCAGTTCTTC	CATSRDPSVNYNEQFF
TRBV27	.	TRBJ2-5	TRBD2	TGTGCCAGCAGTTCCCGGGGACTAGCCCAAGAGACCCAGTACTTC	CASSSRGLAQETQYF
TRBV6-2/TRBV6-3	.	TRBJ1-6	TRBD1	TGTGCCAGCAGTTATCCGGGACAGGGGCGACCCCTCCACTTT	CASSYPGQGRPLHF
TRBV30	.	TRBJ1-1	.	TGTGCCTCAGCGGGGCGCCTTGGAAACACTGAAGCTTTCTTT	CASAGRLGNTEAFF
TRBV19	.	TRBJ2-3	TRBD1	TGTGCCAGTAGCGGGACAGGGGGCAGCTCTAGCACAGATACGCAGTATTTT	CASSGTGGSSSTDTQYF
TRBV21-1	.	TRBJ1-5	.	TGTGCCAGCAGCAAAGATCCCGATCAGCCCCAGCATTTT	CASSKDPDQPQHF
TRBV5-1	.	TRBJ2-1	TRBD2	TGCGCCAGCAGCTTCGTAGCGGGAGTGGACAATGAGCAGTTCTTC	CASSFVAGVDNEQFF
TRBV25-1	.	TRBJ2-7	TRBD1	TGTGCCAGCAGTTTGACAGGGGGAGGTGGGGAGCAGTACTTC	CASSLTGGGGEQYF
TRBV19	.	TRBJ2-7	TRBD2	TGTGCCAGTATTGGACTAGCGGGAACCGAGCAGTACTTC	CASIGLAGTEQYF
TRBV28	.	TRBJ1-1	.	TGTGCCAGCAGTCTACCCCCCGGGGGGGTTGGCACTGAAGCTTTCTTT	CASSLPPGGVGTEAFF
TRBV18	.	TRBJ1-5	TRBD1	TGTGCCAGCTCATCTACAGGGGGAAACAATCAGCCCCAGCATTTT	CASSSTGGNNQPQHF
TRBV3-1/TRBV3-2	.	TRBJ1-5	.	TGTGCCAGCAGCGATGGAGGAACGGTTCAGCCCCAGCATTTT	CASSDGGTVQPQHF
TRBV2	.	TRBJ1-6	TRBD1	TGTGCCAGCAGGGTTCCGGGACAGGGTTTCTCACCCCTCCACTTT	CASRVPGQGFSPLHF
TRBV27	.	TRBJ1-4	TRBD1	TGTGCCAGCAGCCGGACAGGCGCTGAAGAAAAACTGTTTTTT	CASSRTGAEEKLFF
TRBV25-1	.	TRBJ1-2	TRBD1	TGTGCCAGCAGTGGGGGACAGGGTCCCTATGGCTACACCTTC	CASSGGQGPYGYTF
TRBV2	.	TRBJ2-5	TRBD1	TGTGCCAGCAATGGCAGGGGGCGAGAGACCCAGTACTTC	CASNGRGRETQYF
TRBV11-2	few	TRBJ1-4	.	TGTGCCAGCAGCTTAGTAGGTACAGGGCGGACTAATGAAAAACTGTTTTTT	CASSLVGTGRTNEKLFF
TRBV5-1	.	TRBJ1-1	.	TGCGCCAGCAGCTTGGACAGTTCGAACACTGAAGCTTTCTTT	CASSLDSSNTEAFF
TRBV28	.	TRBJ2-7	.	TGTGCCAGCAGCTCCTATCCCAACGAGCAGTACTTC	CASSSYPNEQYF
TRBV2	.	TRBJ2-7	.	TGTGCCAGCAATTGGCGGAGCTCCTACGAGCAGTACTTC	CASNWRSSYEQYF
TRBV13	.	TRBJ1-6	.	TGTGCCAGCAGCTTAGCTGACAGTTCCTCCTATAATTCACCCCTCCACTTT	CASSLADSSSYNSPLHF
TRBV28	.	TRBJ2-2	.	TGTGCCAGCAGACGGACCAGGGGGGTCACCGGGGAGCTGTTTTTT	CASRRTRGVTGELFF
TRBV20-1	.	TRBJ2-3	.	TGCAGTGCTAGTAGTGGGGCGCGGAGCGATACGCAGTATTTT	CSASSGARSDTQYF
TRBV4-1	.	TRBJ2-2	.	TGCGCCAGCAGCCGCGGGGTGACCGGGGAGCTGTTTTTT	CASSRGVTGELFF
TRBV4-2	once	TRBJ2-7	TRBD1	TGTGCCAGCAGCCAGCGCTTGACAGGGGACGAGCAGTACTTC	CASSQRLTGDEQYF
TRBV7-2	.	TRBJ2-5	TRBD2	TGTGCCAGCAGCTTAGGATTAGCGGGATCTGAGACCCAGTACTTC	CASSLGLAGSETQYF
TRBV28	.	TRBJ2-3	TRBD2	TGTGCCAGCAGTCCCAGCGGGAGGATAGGAGATACGCAGTATTTT	CASSPSGRIGDTQYF
TRBV19	.	TRBJ1-1	.	TGTGCCAGTAGTTTGACAGCTCCCCCTCGTGAAGCTTTCTTT	CASSLTAPPREAFF
TRBV5-4	.	TRBJ2-7	TRBD2	TGTGCCAGCAGCCTCCCCATAGCGGGAGGGGACGAGCAGTACTTC	CASSLPIAGGDEQYF
TRBV18	.	TRBJ1-5	.	TGTGCCAGCTCACCCCCGGACATCAGGGGTGAGCCCCAGCATTTT	CASSPPDIRGEPQHF
TRBV7-3	.	TRBJ2-1	.	TGTGCCAGCAGCCAACAGGGCGAGCAGTTCTTC	CASSQQGEQFF
TRBV4-1	.	TRBJ2-7	.	TGCGCCAGCAGCCCCTCCCCGAGGGTCTCCTACGAGCAGTACTTC	CASSPSPRVSYEQYF
TRBV27	.	TRBJ2-1	.	TGTGCCAGCAGTTTTCCTCAGGGCAATGAGCAGTTCTTC	CASSFPQGNEQFF
TRBV6-2/TRBV6-3	few	TRBJ2-2	.	TGTGCCAGCAGTTCCTTTCGGGGAGAGGACACCGGGGAGCTGTTTTTT	CASSSFRGEDTGELFF
TRBV5-4	.	TRBJ1-1	TRBD1	TGTGCCAGCAGCGAAAGGGACAGTCGGGCTTTCTTT	CASSERDSRAFF
TRBV18	few	TRBJ1-1	.	TGTGCCAGCTCACGTGACCCTCTAGGGGAGAACACTGAAGCTTTCTTT	CASSRDPLGENTEAFF
TRBV14	.	TRBJ1-4	.	TGTGCCAGCAGCCAAGACGGGGGTTCCAATGAAAAACTGTTTTTT	CASSQDGGSNEKLFF
TRBV6-5	few	TRBJ1-5	TRBD1	TGTGCCAGCAGTTTATCACAGGGGGCTCAGCCCCAGCATTTT	CASSLSQGAQPQHF
TRBV18	.	TRBJ2-5	TRBD2	TGTGCCAGCTCACAGACTAGCGGGAGTTTCGAGACCCAGTACTTC	CASSQTSGSFETQYF
TRBV6-5	.	TRBJ2-5	TRBD2	TGTGCCAGCAAAACCCATGGGGGAGGGGAGACCCAGTACTTC	CASKTHGGGETQYF
TRBV4-1	.	TRBJ1-1	.	TGCGCCAGCAGCCAAGAGAGGGGGTACGCGACTGAAGCTTTCTTT	CASSQERGYATEAFF
TRBV5-4	.	TRBJ2-3	.	TGTGCCAGCAGCCTCGGACTGAAGCAGTATTTT	CASSLGLKQYF
TRBV29-1	.	TRBJ1-1	.	TGCAGCGCATCCACAATCACTGAAGCTTTCTTT	CSASTITEAFF
TRBV30	once	TRBJ1-2	.	TGTGCCTGGAGTGCGGGTAACTATGGCTACACCTTC	CAWSAGNYGYTF
TRBV30	.	TRBJ1-1	.	TGTGCCTGGAGTGTAAACAGGCAAACTGAAGCTTTCTTT	CAWSVNRQTEAFF
TRBV5-1	few	TRBJ2-5	TRBD1	TGCGCCAGCAGCCCTTCTGGACAGGGCGGTGAGACCCAGTACTTC	CASSPSGQGGETQYF
TRBV2	.	TRBJ1-2	TRBD1	TGTGCCAGAAACCGGGACAGCAACTATGGCTACACCTTC	CARNRDSNYGYTF
TRBV2	.	TRBJ1-1	.	TGTGCCAGCAGTGTTAGAGGGACTGAAGCTTTCTTT	CASSVRGTEAFF
TRBV28	.	TRBJ1-1	.	TGTGCCAGCAGTTTGCGGGAAATTGAAGCTTTCTTT	CASSLREIEAFF
TRBV19	.	TRBJ1-2	TRBD1	TGTGCCAGTGCAACCGGGACAGCTAACTATGGCTACACCTTC	CASATGTANYGYTF
TRBV7-2	.	TRBJ1-1	.	TGTGCCAGCAGCTTAGGGAGGGGCTGGAACACTGAAGCTTTCTTT	CASSLGRGWNTEAFF
TRBV28	.	TRBJ2-3	TRBD2	TGTGCCAGCAGTGGACTAGCGGGCACTAGCACAGATACGCAGTATTTT	CASSGLAGTSTDTQYF
TRBV18	.	TRBJ2-7	.	TGTGCCAGCTCACCCCTGGATGTAAGAGCGGCAGCCAATCTACGGGAGCAGTACTTC	CASSPLDVRAAANLREQYF